Given below is one T cell receptor beta chain in context. Antigen unknown. The sample is drawn from a study of cytomegalovirus exposure and HLA in healthy donors. Study observations and caveats: Segments of the TCR beta V type were, in most cases, productive about 87% or about 30% of the time in an earlier analysis. Likely technical artifact: a cluster of highly shared sequence variants. The number of N-insertions in an Asian-associated ancestry cluster was reportedly below the approximately 680-donor mean in a later analysis.

60 Vbeta and 13 Jbeta primers were used in PCR. This table comes from immunoSEQ multiplex PCR, and its TCRdb copy is limited to in-frame clones, with some not included. Of over 100,000 clones in the sample, around 79% were seen once. The sample was PBMCs. The receptor was derived from a woman aged 40 to 49 in good health and CMV-seronegative.

The CDR3 region has the DNA TGTGCCAGCAGTTACTCTGACTCCTTGGGTCAGCCCCAGCATTTT. Protein sequence: CASSYSDSLGQPQHF. The chain employs TRBV6-5 and TRBJ1-5; D is uncertain. This CDR3 spans 15 amino acids. Germline V gene lookup returns CDR1 MNHEY and CDR2 SVGAGI. Trimming cost V 0 bases and J 6 bases, with 12 bases left between them.